The clone carrying this TCR beta chain appeared a few times. Using its own MiXCR run on the RT-PCR reads, TCRdb lists one record per CDR3 protein. Of about 680,000 distinct CDR3 sequences detected, around 14% appear once; the ten largest clones hold roughly 3.9%. Per the germline V gene, CDR1 is SEHNR and CDR2 is FQNEAQ (reference sequence). Trimming left V 6 bases short and J 7 bases short, with 12 bases between. The CDR3 spans 12 residues. Sequencing was performed on memory CD4+ T cells from blood. The J gene is TRBJ1-1, the V gene TRBV7-9; D might be TRBD1 (5 bases). The receptor comes from a female donor in good health, serving as a healthy control. CDR3 amino acids: CASRGSRVEAFF. CDR3 in DNA: TGTGCCAGCAGGGGTAGCAGGGTTGAAGCTTTCTTT.